These 12 T cell receptor beta chains were sequenced from one sample in a study of blood T cell repertoires in COVID-19. Only in-frame clones appear in the TCRdb table, and some are missing; sequencing was by immunoSEQ multiplex PCR. The repertoire holds about 110,000 clones, with about 84% as singletons. The sample taken for sequencing was peripheral blood. The origin of the receptors is a woman in her sixties or seventies with acute or convalescent COVID-19.

The chain joins TRBV18 to TRBJ1-1; the match to TRBD1 covers 8 bases. Germline lookup yields CDR1 KGHSH and CDR2 LQKENI. J gave up 6 bases and V 3 bases, and 6 bases lay outside the gene matches. CDR3 size: 14 residues. The CDR3 nucleotides are TGTGCCAGCTCACCCAGTACGACAGGGGCTGAAGCTTTCTTT. It codes for CASSPSTTGAEAFF.

The V and J genes are TRBV3-1 (or the pseudogene TRBV3-2) and TRBJ2-3; 12 positions agree with TRBD1. After removal of 4 bases from V and 4 bases from J, the junction contained 6 bases not matched to a gene. CDR3 size: 16 residues. CDR1 and CDR2 (germline): LGHDT, YNNKEL (reference sequence). Written as DNA, the CDR3 is TGTGCCAGCAGCCGTCGGGACAGGGGGCTCGCAGATACGCAGTATTTT. It codes for CASSRRDRGLADTQYF.

This clone was detected once. The gene calls are TRBV28 and TRBJ1-4; TRBD1 aligns across 8 bases. Trimming at V came to 5 bases and at J to 1 base, leaving 3 bases not matched to a gene. Per the germline V gene, CDR1 is MDHEN and CDR2 is SYDVKM. The CDR3 sequence is 15 residues long. The CDR3 loop is CASSRTGRTNEKLFF. The CDR3 bases are TGTGCCAGCAGTCGGACAGGGAGAACTAATGAAAAACTGTTTTTT.

This clone appeared once. The rearrangement links TRBV5-4 to TRBJ2-3, with TRBD2 matching 11 bases. With V trimmed by 4 bases and J by 6 bases, 4 bases remained unmatched. CDR1 SGHNT and CDR2 YYREEE come from the germline V gene (reference sequence). The CDR3 totals 14 residues. CDR3 protein: CASSPGLAADTQYF. CDR3 nucleotides: TGTGCCAGCAGCCCGGGACTAGCGGCCGATACGCAGTATTTT.

J is TRBJ2-5 and V is TRBV3-1 (or the pseudogene TRBV3-2), with D possibly being TRBD2 (6 bases). V lost 4 bases and J lost 7, with 19 bases in between. CDR3 length equals 15 residues. CDR1 is LGHDT, CDR2 YNNKEL, per germline (reference sequence). CDR3 in DNA: TGTGCCAGCAGCCCGCGGGGTTCGGGTATGGGGACCCAGTACTTC. It codes for CASSPRGSGMGTQYF.

This rearrangement joins TRBV3-1 (or the pseudogene TRBV3-2) to TRBJ2-7, with 7 bases aligning to TRBD1. There are 15 residues in the CDR3. Germline CDR1 is LGHDT and CDR2 is YNNKEL (reference sequence). Unmatched junction bases numbered 7, after V lost 3 bases and J lost 2 bases. The CDR3 sequence: CASSHTPTGAYEQYF. CDR3 sequence (DNA): TGTGCCAGCAGCCATACCCCAACAGGGGCCTACGAGCAGTACTTC.

This clone has a single count. The rearrangement joins TRBV5-4 to TRBJ2-2, with 10 bases fitting TRBD1. There are 16 residues in the CDR3. V shed 3 bases and J 4 bases; nucleotides not matched to a gene: 6. CDR1 SGHNT and CDR2 YYREEE come from the germline V gene (reference sequence). The CDR3 here is CASSSRDRGLTGELFF. DNA of the CDR3: TGTGCCAGCAGCTCCCGCGACAGGGGGCTCACCGGGGAGCTGTTTTTT. Combining the CDR3 with reference TRBV5-4 and TRBJ2-2 gives the whole variable domain ETGVTQSPTHLIKTRGQQVTLRCSSQSGHNTVSWYQQALGQGPQFIFQYYREEENGRGNFPPRFSGLQFPNYSSELNVNALELDDSALYLCASSSRDRGLTGELFFGEGSRLTVL.

CDR3 bases: TGTGCCAGCAGTGAAAACAGGGTCCAAGCTTTCTTT. Translation: CASSENRVQAFF. V is TRBV2 and J is TRBJ1-1; tentative D call: TRBD1 (6 bases). The V end lost 2 bases, the J end lost 9 bases, and 10 bases lay between the germline ends. The germline CDR1 and CDR2 sequences are SNHLY and FYNNEI. The CDR3 loop spans 12 amino acids.

This chain uses TRBV7-2 with TRBJ1-4; D unclear. V was trimmed by 2 bases and J by 8 bases, leaving 9 bases between them. The CDR3 covers 13 residues. The germline gives CDR1 SGHTA, CDR2 FQGNSA. The CDR3 sequence is CASSLLGEEKLFF. Here the CDR3 DNA reads TGTGCCAGCAGCTTATTAGGAGAAGAAAAACTGTTTTTT.

The chain uses TRBV10-3 and TRBJ1-1; D ambiguous. This CDR3 spans 15 amino acids. CDR1 ENHRY and CDR2 SYGVKD come from the germline V gene. V lost 4 bases to trimming and J lost 0 bases, with 12 bases between them. CDR3: CAISVASMMNTEAFF. In DNA form, the CDR3 reads TGTGCCATCAGTGTGGCCAGTATGATGAACACTGAAGCTTTCTTT.

The J gene is TRBJ1-5, the V gene TRBV6-6; D remains ambiguous. Germline CDR1 reads MNHNY; CDR2 reads SVGAGI (reference sequence). CDR3 size: 16 residues. The germline V and J ends were trimmed by 6 bases and 0 bases, with 15 bases remaining between them. The CDR3 here is CASRREERYSNQPQHF. The CDR3 DNA reads as TGTGCCAGCAGGAGAGAGGAACGATATAGCAATCAGCCCCAGCATTTT.

The rearrangement uses TRBV15 and TRBJ1-1; no definite D call. Germline V gene sequence: CDR1 LNHNV, CDR2 YYDKDF (reference sequence). The CDR3 has 16 amino acids. V lost 5 bases to trimming and J lost 4 bases, with 20 bases between them. The CDR3 protein is CATSLPSSLPRTEAFF. The CDR3 coding sequence is TGTGCCACCAGCCTCCCTTCGAGCCTCCCTCGCACTGAAGCTTTCTTT.